The TCR beta chain under discussion was sequenced for a study of blood T cell repertoires in COVID-19. In the study overall: COVID-19 samples collected from the United States, Italy and Spain covered acute and convalescent phases. Sources were T cells, B-cell-depleted T cells, or PBMCs; the material itself was cDNA or gDNA.

Trimming shortened V by 6 bases and J by 3 bases, and 21 bases separated the two germline ends. There are 16 residues in the CDR3. Germline V CDR1 and CDR2: MDHEN, SYDVKM. Study processing details: How many nucleated cells were present was estimated from reference gene primer amplification. The assay was immunoSEQ multiplex PCR, and TCRdb's table has in-frame clones only and misses some. The V and J calls and clone size were taken over from that table, and D and trimming were inferred from the DNA. Among about 190,000 clones listed, around 91% were seen once. The specimen was peripheral blood. This chain connects TRBV28 to TRBJ2-7; D call uncertain. The TCR comes from a man aged 50 or older with acute or convalescent COVID-19. The CDR3 region has the DNA TGTGCCAGCAGCCAAGAATCGACATCCTTCGACTACGAGCAGTACTTC. Amino acid sequence: CASSQESTSFDYEQYF.